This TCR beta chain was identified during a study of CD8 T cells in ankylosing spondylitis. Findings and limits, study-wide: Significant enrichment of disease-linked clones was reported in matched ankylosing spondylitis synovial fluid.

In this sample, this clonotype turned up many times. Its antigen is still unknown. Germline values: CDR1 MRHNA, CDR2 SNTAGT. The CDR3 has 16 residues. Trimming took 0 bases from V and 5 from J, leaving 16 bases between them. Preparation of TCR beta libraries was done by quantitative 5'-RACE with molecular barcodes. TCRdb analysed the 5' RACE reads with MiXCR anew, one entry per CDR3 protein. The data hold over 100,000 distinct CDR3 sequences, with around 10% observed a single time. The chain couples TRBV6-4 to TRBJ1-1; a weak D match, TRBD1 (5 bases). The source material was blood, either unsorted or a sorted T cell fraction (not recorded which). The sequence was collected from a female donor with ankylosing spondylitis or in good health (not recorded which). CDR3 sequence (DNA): TGTGCCAGCAGTGACTCGAGTGAGGGGACCACGACTGAAGCTTTCTTT. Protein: CASSDSSEGTTTEAFF.